The following is a T cell receptor (beta chain) sequence with its context. A few counts support this clone. This clone's antigen is unknown. Base-call qualities are not available, and no considerably larger clone is one nucleotide away. The library was obtained by the immunoSEQ multiplex PCR assay. DNA from the cultured, isolated CD4+ T cells was subjected to TCR beta CDR3 sequencing. The authors' pipeline ran thus. The analysis removed non-productive TCR sequences, trimmed reads to the CDR3 region, and retained only CDR3s that were 7 or more amino acids long. Antigen-specific clonotypes were identified using the MANAFEST web app by comparison of expansion in peptide wells against reference cultures. To be called positive, a clone needed expansion at FDR<0.05 compared with the reference and with all other wells, an odds ratio greater than 5, and a frequency greater than 0.1% in two replicate wells. Cross-reactive clonotypes were defined as significantly expanded in SARS-CoV-2 spike wells and in at least one common cold coronavirus spike condition. CDR3 similarity was assessed by Levenshtein distance using the stringdist R package, and unrooted trees were constructed with ape in R 3.6.1. As stored in TCRdb, this immuneACCESS dataset retains in-frame rearrangements with V and J assigned. A fraction of the clones does not appear; measured against another copy, unresolved V genes explain less than half of the discrepancy, and the remainder lacks a known reason. V, J and clone size are those of that table, while D and trimming were read from the DNA. This sample has under 65,000 clones in its table, and around 86% of those were observed once. Of the sample, 2% to 2.5% falls within the top ten clones.

The ViraFEST assay stimulated PBMC with viral peptide pools and then used TCR sequencing to identify antigen-specific CD4+ T cell clonotypes by expansion. After less than eleven days of culture, CD4+ T cells were isolated with the EasySep CD4+ T cell isolation kit. The absence of prior SARS-CoV-2 infection in healthy vaccine recipients was confirmed by negative nucleocapsid antibodies before and after vaccination. Each well held two million PBMC cultured in IMDM containing about 5.5% human AB serum, roughly 9.6 IU/ml IL-2 and gentamicin, along with around 11 ug/ml peptides. Half of the culture medium was replaced with fresh IL-2-containing medium on days 3 and 7. Unless otherwise noted, each peptide stimulation condition was cultured in triplicate wells. Using Ficoll-Paque Plus gradient centrifugation, PBMC were separated from whole blood and then either used fresh or cryopreserved at -140C. The overlapping peptide pools covered the spike proteins of SARS-CoV-2 as well as those of the common cold coronaviruses HCoV-NL63, HCoV-OC43 and HCoV-229E. The QIAamp micro DNA kit was used to extract genomic DNA from the cultured CD4+ T cells.

The CDR3 contains 13 residues, cysteine and phenylalanine counted. Only the CDR3 portion is preserved as DNA: 39 bases, with reading frame beginning at the first base. The CDR1 and CDR2 encoded by the germline V gene are ENHRY and SYGVKD. V and J are trimmed by 4 bases and 7 bases, and the gene matches miss 4 bases of the junction. These data come from a study of vaccination effects on CD4 cells after COVID-19 (dated by TCRdb to between 2021 and 2024). In terms of the full investigation: Each participant got two doses of an mRNA SARS-CoV-2 vaccine, either BNT162b2 or mRNA-1273. The full study included some eleven COVID-19 convalescent patients and a few SARS-CoV-2-naive healthy vaccine recipients. In both COVID-19 convalescent patients and infection-naive vaccine recipients, the study compared SARS-CoV-2 spike-specific CD4+ TCR repertoires from before mRNA vaccination with those from after it. Cultures from other donors in the study were sequenced with the Oncomine TCR Beta short-read assay on an Illumina iSeq 100.

Findings and caveats that apply to the study as a whole: Marked clonal contraction was observed in both infection-induced and vaccine-induced clones at late post-vaccination timepoints, consistent with waning T cell responses. In healthy vaccine recipients, vaccine-induced clones were almost all SARS-CoV-2 mono-reactive, with only 1 of 255 being cross-reactive with common cold coronaviruses. Limitations of the study were the small number of convalescent patients and the absence of early post-infection timepoints.

The sequenced sample was CD4+ T cells from PBMCs cultured with HCoV-229E spike peptides, obtained before COVID-19 vaccination. The cell subset or site label on this specimen signifies: HCoV-229E spike overlapping peptide pool stimulation. The sequence derives from a human donor who received a COVID-19 vaccine. Rearrangement joined TRBV10-3 to TRBJ1-5, and TRBD1 matches 7 of the central bases. The CDR3: CAISGQGGQPQHF. The DNA sequence is TGTGCCATCAGTGGACAGGGAGGCCAGCCCCAGCATTTT.